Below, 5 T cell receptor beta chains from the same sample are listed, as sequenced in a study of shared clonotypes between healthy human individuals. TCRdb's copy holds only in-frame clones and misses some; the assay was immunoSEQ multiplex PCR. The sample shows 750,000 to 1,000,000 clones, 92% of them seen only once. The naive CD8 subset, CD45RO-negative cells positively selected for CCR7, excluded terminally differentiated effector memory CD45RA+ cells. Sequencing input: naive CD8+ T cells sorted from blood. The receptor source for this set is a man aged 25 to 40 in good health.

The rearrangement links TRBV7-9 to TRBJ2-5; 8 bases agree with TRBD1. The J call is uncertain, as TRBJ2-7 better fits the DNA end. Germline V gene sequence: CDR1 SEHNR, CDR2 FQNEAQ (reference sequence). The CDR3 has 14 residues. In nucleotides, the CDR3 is TGTGCCAGCAGCTCTGAGGACAGGGTGTACGAGCAGTACTTC. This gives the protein CASSSEDRVYEQYF.

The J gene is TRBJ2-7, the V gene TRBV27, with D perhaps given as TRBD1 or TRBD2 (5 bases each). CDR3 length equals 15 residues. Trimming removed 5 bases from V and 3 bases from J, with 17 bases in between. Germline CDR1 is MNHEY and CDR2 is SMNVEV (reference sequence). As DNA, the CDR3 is TGTGCCAGCAGTGGGGGAGAAACACCGTACTACGAGCAGTACTTC. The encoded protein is CASSGGETPYYEQYF.

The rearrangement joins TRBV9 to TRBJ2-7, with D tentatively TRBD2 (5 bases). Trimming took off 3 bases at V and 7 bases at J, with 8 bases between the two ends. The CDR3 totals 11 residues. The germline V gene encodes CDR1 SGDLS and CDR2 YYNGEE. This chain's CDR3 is CASSEGVEQYF. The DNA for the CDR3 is TGTGCCAGCAGCGAGGGAGTAGAGCAGTACTTC.

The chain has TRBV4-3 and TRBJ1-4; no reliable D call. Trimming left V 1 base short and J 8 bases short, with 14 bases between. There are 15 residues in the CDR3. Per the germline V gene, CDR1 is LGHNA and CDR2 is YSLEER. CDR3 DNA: TGCGCCAGCAGCCAAGTTGCGGGAGTGAGGGAAAAACTGTTTTTT. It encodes CASSQVAGVREKLFF.

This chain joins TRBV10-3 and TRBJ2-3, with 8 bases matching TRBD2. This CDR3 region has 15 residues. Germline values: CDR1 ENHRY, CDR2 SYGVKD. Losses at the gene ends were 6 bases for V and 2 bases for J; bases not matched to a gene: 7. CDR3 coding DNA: TGTGCCATCAGAAAAGCGGGAGAGATCACAGATACGCAGTATTTT. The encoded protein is CAIRKAGEITDTQYF.